These 12 T cell receptor beta chains share one sample of origin, sequenced in a study of cytomegalovirus exposure and HLA in healthy donors. A multiplex PCR was run with 60 Vbeta primers and 13 Jbeta primers. The method was immunoSEQ multiplex PCR; TCRdb's version includes in-frame clones alone and lacks a portion of them. The sample has some 140,000 clones, over 65% seen once. Input material: PBMCs. The receptors come from a woman aged 40-49 years in good health and CMV-seronegative.

The chain joins TRBV6-1 to TRBJ2-1; 12 positions agree with TRBD2. Per germline, CDR1 MNHNS and CDR2 SASEGT. V was clipped by 5 bases and J by 7 bases; unmatched bases: 6. The CDR3 sequence is 15 residues long. The CDR3 coding sequence is TGTGCCAGCAGTACCCCCCTAGCGGGAGGGAATGAGCAGTTCTTC. Translated, it gives CASSTPLAGGNEQFF.

This sequence joins TRBV27 and TRBJ2-1; 9 bases map to TRBD1. CDR3 length equals 14 residues. V shed 4 bases, J shed 7 bases, and the junction held 5 bases outside the gene matches. Germline V CDR1 and CDR2: MNHEY, SMNVEV (reference sequence). Here the CDR3 reads CASSSGTGLNEQFF. The CDR3 coding sequence is TGTGCCAGCAGTTCCGGGACAGGGCTAAATGAGCAGTTCTTC.

The J gene is TRBJ2-7, the V gene TRBV7-2, with 8 bases that match TRBD1. The CDR3 has 14 amino acids. The junction had 5 bases not matched to a gene; V was cut back by 4 bases and J by 3 bases. The germline V gene has CDR1 SGHTA and CDR2 FQGNSA. CDR3 in DNA: TGTGCCAGCAGCTCGCCGGACAGGGTCTACGAGCAGTACTTC. This codes for CASSSPDRVYEQYF.

The V gene is TRBV19, the J gene TRBJ1-1; no firm D call. V was trimmed by 0 bases and J by 2 bases, leaving 4 bases between them. This CDR3 is built from 13 residues. Germline V gene data show CDR1 as LNHDA and CDR2 as SQIVND (reference sequence). This CDR3 is CASSIEANTEAFF. The CDR3 DNA is TGTGCCAGTAGTATAGAGGCCAACACTGAAGCTTTCTTT.

In DNA form, the CDR3 reads TGTGCCAGCTCACCATCTTCGAACACTGAAGCTTTCTTT. It yields the protein CASSPSSNTEAFF. The chain combines TRBV18 with TRBJ1-1; no definite D call. Germline CDR1 KGHSH, CDR2 LQKENI. Trimming removed 2 bases at V and 1 base at J, with 5 bases between. The CDR3 has 13 amino acids.

The chain has TRBV5-1 and TRBJ2-7, with unresolved D. Germline CDR1 and CDR2: SGHRS and YFSETQ. The CDR3 length is 11 residues. V was clipped by 2 bases and J by 6 bases, with 6 bases between them. This CDR3 reads CASSLNGEQYF. For the CDR3, the DNA is TGCGCCAGCAGCTTAAACGGCGAGCAGTACTTC.

The count of this clone is one. The V and J genes are TRBV28 and TRBJ1-1, with 8 positions matching TRBD1. V lost 2 bases to trimming and J lost 9 bases; unmatched junction nucleotides: 5. Per germline, CDR1 MDHEN and CDR2 SYDVKM. The length of the CDR3 is 13 residues. CDR3 coding DNA: TGTGCCAGCAGTTTACCGGACAGGGTTAAAGCTTTCTTT. It specifies CASSLPDRVKAFF.

The chain has TRBV7-9 and TRBJ2-1, with 11 bases fitting TRBD1. The V gene's germline CDR1 is SEHNR and CDR2 FQNEAQ (reference sequence). CDR3 length: 15 amino acids. V trimming: 5 bases; J trimming: 3 bases; junction bases outside the gene matches: 3. The CDR3 is CASSRTGGGYNEQFF. The CDR3 nucleotides are TGTGCCAGCAGCAGGACAGGGGGCGGCTACAATGAGCAGTTCTTC. Filled out from reference TRBV7-9 and TRBJ2-1, the complete variable domain reads DTGVSQNPRHKITKRGQNVTFRCDPISEHNRLYWYRQTLGQGPEFLTYFQNEAQLEKSRLLSDRFSAERPKGSFSTLEIQRTEQGDSAMYLCASSRTGGGYNEQFFGPGTRLTVL.

The chain combines TRBV19 with TRBJ2-3; unclear D gene. The CDR3 extends over 13 amino acids. The germline gives CDR1 LNHDA, CDR2 SQIVND (reference sequence). Between the trimmed V and J ends, which lost 3 bases and 3 bases, there was a span of 7 bases. CDR3 sequence (DNA): TGTGCCAGTAGTATCTCCGGGACAGATACGCAGTATTTT. Encoded protein: CASSISGTDTQYF.

This rearrangement joins TRBV6-5 to TRBJ1-3, with 7 bases identical to TRBD1. Germline V CDR1 and CDR2: MNHEY, SVGAGI. The CDR3 is made up of 13 amino acids. V shed 6 bases, J shed 8 bases, and the junction held 7 bases outside the gene matches. The chain's CDR3 is CASRKTGSDTIYF. CDR3 bases: TGTGCCAGCAGAAAGACAGGGTCTGACACCATATATTTT.

The V gene is TRBV5-5, the J gene TRBJ1-3, with D tentatively TRBD1 (6 bases). This CDR3 has 15 amino acids. Between the trimmed V and J ends, which lost 4 bases and 2 bases, there was a span of 13 bases. In germline, CDR1 is SGHKS, CDR2 YYEKEE (reference sequence). CDR3 region: CASSAQGSPGNTIYF. As DNA, the CDR3 is TGTGCCAGCAGCGCTCAGGGGAGCCCTGGAAACACCATATATTTT.

This chain connects TRBV29-1 to TRBJ2-7, with D possibly TRBD1 on 5 matching bases. The V end was cut by 7 bases, the J end by 4 bases, with 11 bases between. CDR3 size: 11 residues. Germline loops: CDR1 SQVTM, CDR2 ANQGSEA. CDR3 DNA sequence: TGCAGCGCTACCGACAGTTACGAGCAGTACTTC. Encoded protein: CSATDSYEQYF.